The source of this TCR beta chain is a study of identifying expanded T cells in peripheral blood. Assay used: immunoSEQ multiplex PCR; TCRdb lists only in-frame clones, some missing. Among 75,000 to 95,000 clones listed, 85% were seen once. Regarding the study as a whole: Differentially abundant clones: about 1.1 between replicates, 15 to 17 at approximately 14 days, under 25 at four.

For this clone: Its target is unknown.

What was sequenced was blood. The receptor was derived from a person aged 18 to 70 in good health.

The CDR3 protein is CASRRAVESYEQYF. Here the CDR3 DNA reads TGTGCCAGTCGCCGGGCCGTAGAATCCTACGAGCAGTACTTC. V gene TRBV6-6 combines with J gene TRBJ2-7; D remains unclear. Trimming removed 9 bases from V and 1 base from J, with 16 bases in between. Germline V gene lookup returns CDR1 MNHNY and CDR2 SVGAGI (reference sequence). The CDR3 contains 14 residues.